A single sample gave rise to the 25 T cell receptor beta chains below, sequenced in a study of blood T cell repertoires in COVID-19. Sequencing was performed with immunoSEQ multiplex PCR; in TCRdb, only in-frame clones are kept and a portion is missing. This repertoire shows 200,000 to 250,000 clones, roughly 85% found once; its top ten account for more than 4.5%. The specimen sequenced was PBMCs or T cells enriched from blood (not recorded which). The receptor source for this set is a woman aged 45 to 65 who had been exposed to COVID-19.

The V call is TRBV5-5, the J call TRBJ2-5; D may be TRBD2 (6 bases). CDR1 SGHKS and CDR2 YYEKEE come from the germline V gene (reference sequence). The CDR3 spans 13 residues. V was pared by 2 bases and J by 9 bases, with 14 bases between. The CDR3 DNA sequence: TGTGCCAGCAGCTTTGGGGCTTGGGAGGCCCAGTACTTC. Translation: CASSFGAWEAQYF.

CDR3 sequence reads: CASRFGTDSGNTIYF. CDR3 sequence (DNA): TGTGCCAGCAGGTTTGGGACAGACTCTGGAAACACCATATATTTT. The chain is built from TRBV6-5 and TRBJ1-3; TRBD1 agrees at 7 bases. This CDR3 spans 15 amino acids. J was trimmed by 0 bases and V by 6 bases; bases with no gene match: 5. The germline V gene has CDR1 MNHEY and CDR2 SVGAGI.

The chain uses TRBV7-2 and TRBJ2-7, with D maybe TRBD2 (7 bases). Germline V lookup: CDR1 SGHTA, CDR2 FQGNSA. The CDR3 runs to 14 residues. The ends were cut back, 0 bases at V and 2 bases at J, with 8 bases in the middle. CDR3 in DNA: TGTGCCAGCAGCTTAGCAGGGGGGGCCTACGAGCAGTACTTC. Translation gives CASSLAGGAYEQYF.

The chain carries TRBV15 and TRBJ1-4; D unresolved. The V and J ends lost 0 bases and 8 bases respectively, with 16 bases between them. The CDR3 contains 16 residues. In germline, CDR1 is LNHNV, CDR2 YYDKDF (reference sequence). The CDR3 DNA sequence: TGTGCCACCAGCAGAGATTCCAGGCTGACAAAGGAAAAACTGTTTTTT. This codes for CATSRDSRLTKEKLFF. Variable domain in full (rest from reference TRBV15 and TRBJ1-4): DAMVIQNPRYQVTQFGKPVTLSCSQTLNHNVMYWYQQKSSQAPKLLFHYYDKDFNNEADTPDNFQSRRPNTSFCFLDIRSPGLGDTAMYLCATSRDSRLTKEKLFFGSGTQLSVL.

V gene TRBV2 combines with J gene TRBJ2-7; D is perhaps TRBD2 (6 bases). There are 14 residues in the CDR3. The V end was cut by 8 bases, the J end by 4 bases, with 18 bases between. Germline loops: CDR1 SNHLY, CDR2 FYNNEI. CDR3 protein: CASRNGGRDYEQYF. CDR3 DNA sequence: TGTGCCAGCCGTAACGGGGGTCGGGATTACGAGCAGTACTTC.

The rearrangement uses TRBV7-6 and TRBJ1-6, with TRBD1 as a possible D gene (5 bases). The V end lost 0 bases, the J end lost 7 bases, and 7 bases lay between the germline ends. Looked up from germline, CDR1 is SGHVS and CDR2 is FNYEAQ. The CDR3 is 14 residues long. The CDR3 reads CASSLAAGNSPLHF. The CDR3 region has the DNA TGTGCCAGCAGCTTAGCGGCAGGGAATTCACCCCTCCACTTT.

The gene calls are TRBV5-1 and TRBJ1-1, with D tentatively TRBD1 (6 bases). This CDR3 has 15 residues. With 0 bases removed from V and 4 bases from J, the gap between germline ends came to 13 bases. Germline lookup yields CDR1 SGHRS and CDR2 YFSETQ. Here the CDR3 DNA reads TGCGCCAGCAGCTTGGGACAGGCATTGAGCACTGAAGCTTTCTTT. Translating it yields CASSLGQALSTEAFF.

CDR3 in DNA: TGTGCCAGCCGGGACAGGGGGTTGGGCACTGAAGCTTTCTTT. It yields the protein CASRDRGLGTEAFF. The V and J genes are TRBV19 and TRBJ1-1; the match to TRBD1 covers 11 bases. The CDR3 extends over 14 amino acids. In germline, CDR1 is LNHDA, CDR2 SQIVND (reference sequence). J gave up 4 bases and V 9 bases, and 7 bases lay outside the gene matches.

In its sample, this clone was seen once. This CDR3 reads CASSLNAGDEKLFF. In DNA, the CDR3 is TGTGCCAGCAGCTTAAACGCAGGGGACGAAAAACTGTTTTTT. The rearrangement joins TRBV7-9 to TRBJ1-4; a possible D gene is TRBD1 (6 bases). The CDR3 has 14 amino acids. Trimming cost V 2 bases and J 8 bases, with 12 bases left between them. Germline values: CDR1 SEHNR, CDR2 FQNEAQ (reference sequence). Drawing the rest from reference TRBV7-9 and TRBJ1-4, the complete variable domain is DTGVSQNPRHKITKRGQNVTFRCDPISEHNRLYWYRQTLGQGPEFLTYFQNEAQLEKSRLLSDRFSAERPKGSFSTLEIQRTEQGDSAMYLCASSLNAGDEKLFFGSGTQLSVL.

The rearrangement joins TRBV6-5 to TRBJ1-5; D is possibly TRBD1 (6 bases). Trimming pared 8 bases from V and 3 bases from J, leaving 14 bases between. The CDR3 length is 14 residues. The germline V gene encodes CDR1 MNHEY and CDR2 SVGAGI. The CDR3 here is CASLADSLNQPQHF. In nucleotides, the CDR3 is TGTGCCAGCCTAGCGGACAGTCTCAATCAGCCCCAGCATTTT.

The chain carries TRBV18 and TRBJ1-5, with 9 bases matching TRBD1. This CDR3 has 15 residues. The germline V gene has CDR1 KGHSH and CDR2 LQKENI. The V segment lost 3 bases and the J segment 5 bases; nucleotides outside the gene matches: 5. The CDR3 is CASSPSRDRDQPQHF. CDR3 sequence (DNA): TGTGCCAGCTCACCCTCCCGGGACAGGGATCAGCCCCAGCATTTT.

The CDR3, as DNA: TGTGCCAGTAGTGGGACAGGATTGGGTCTTGACACTGAAGCTTTCTTT. Encoded protein: CASSGTGLGLDTEAFF. This sequence joins TRBV19 and TRBJ1-1, with 8 bases lining up with TRBD1. The CDR3 loop spans 16 amino acids. With 5 bases clipped from V and 3 bases from J, the junction kept 11 bases outside the gene matches. CDR1 LNHDA and CDR2 SQIVND come from the germline V gene (reference sequence).

The rearrangement joins TRBV6-5 to TRBJ1-1; the D gene is possibly TRBD1 (6 bases). This CDR3 comprises 13 residues. The ends were cut back, 8 bases at V and 5 bases at J, with 15 bases in the middle. Per the germline V gene, CDR1 is MNHEY and CDR2 is SVGAGI. CDR3 loop: CASDRLLGTEAFF. CDR3 nucleotides: TGTGCCAGCGACAGGCTTTTGGGGACTGAAGCTTTCTTT.

The V call is TRBV2, the J call TRBJ2-4, with TRBD2 as a possible D gene (5 bases). CDR3 length: 15 residues. Germline CDR1 is SNHLY and CDR2 is FYNNEI. V dropped 6 bases and J dropped 1 base, with 13 bases sitting between them. The CDR3 protein is CASSASLGAKNIQYF. The CDR3 DNA sequence: TGTGCCAGCAGCGCTAGCCTGGGGGCCAAAAACATTCAGTACTTC.

The rearrangement links TRBV5-5 to TRBJ1-1; 9 nucleotides align to TRBD1. The trim removed 0 bases at V and 9 bases at J, leaving 3 bases unmatched. The CDR3 loop spans 13 amino acids. Germline-derived CDR1 and CDR2 are SGHKS and YYEKEE (reference sequence). The CDR3 nucleotides read TGTGCCAGCAGCTTGGGGACAGGGGCTAAAGCTTTCTTT. This encodes CASSLGTGAKAFF. Variable domain in full (rest from reference TRBV5-5 and TRBJ1-1): DAGVTQSPTHLIKTRGQQVTLRCSPISGHKSVSWYQQVLGQGPQFIFQYYEKEERGRGNFPDRFSARQFPNYSSELNVNALLLGDSALYLCASSLGTGAKAFFGQGTRLTVV.

The chain employs TRBV4-2 and TRBJ2-1, with 7 bases identical to TRBD1. The CDR3 is 17 amino acids. The junction had 9 bases not matched to a gene; V was cut back by 0 bases and J by 4 bases. Germline CDR1 LGHNA, CDR2 YNFKEQ. The CDR3 bases are TGTGCCAGCAGCCAAGATTCAGGGACAGCGATTTACAATGAGCAGTTCTTC. This gives the protein CASSQDSGTAIYNEQFF.

The chain has TRBV5-1 and TRBJ2-7; perhaps TRBD1 as D (5 bases). The CDR3 spans 15 residues. Trimming took 1 base from V and 0 from J, leaving 11 bases between them. Germline lookup yields CDR1 SGHRS and CDR2 YFSETQ. The CDR3 sequence: CASSLSSGISYEQYF. CDR3 DNA sequence: TGCGCCAGCAGCTTGAGTTCAGGGATCTCCTACGAGCAGTACTTC.

This chain links TRBV6-5 with TRBJ2-5; possibly TRBD1 for D (6 bases). CDR3 length equals 16 residues. Trimming stripped 2 bases from V and 2 bases from J, with 15 bases between. Germline V lookup: CDR1 MNHEY, CDR2 SVGAGI. The CDR3 DNA reads as TGTGCCAGCAGTTACGGGACAACTCCGACTCAAGAGACCCAGTACTTC. Protein product: CASSYGTTPTQETQYF.

V is TRBV12-3 or TRBV12-4 and J is TRBJ2-3; TRBD1 aligns across 8 bases. This CDR3 contains 12 residues. V gave up 5 bases and J gave up 9 bases; unmatched junction bases: 4. The CDR3, as DNA: TGTGCCAGCAGTCAGACAGGGGCAACGCAGTATTTT. Its translation: CASSQTGATQYF.

V gene TRBV4-1 combines with J gene TRBJ1-2; D might be TRBD1 (5 bases). The CDR3 is 15 residues long. The germline V gene has CDR1 MGHRA and CDR2 YSYEKL. Trimming took 1 base from V and 5 from J, leaving 14 bases between them. CDR3 sequence reads: CASSQGNLQGYGYTF. CDR3 nucleotides: TGCGCCAGCAGCCAAGGTAATCTGCAGGGATATGGCTACACCTTC.

This chain links TRBV11-2 with TRBJ1-1; unclear D gene. The CDR3 consists of 13 residues. The V and J ends lost 2 bases and 4 bases respectively, with 8 bases between them. Germline V gene sequence: CDR1 SGHAT, CDR2 FQNNGV. The CDR3, as DNA: TGTGCCAGCAGCTTACGGGTAGGCACTGAAGCTTTCTTT. This codes for CASSLRVGTEAFF.

J is TRBJ1-4 and V is TRBV27, with unresolved D. The CDR3 length is 13 residues. Trimming left V 3 bases short and J 8 bases short, with 10 bases between. From germline, CDR1 is MNHEY and CDR2 SMNVEV (reference sequence). The CDR3 region is CASSFGVAEKLFF. Here the CDR3 DNA reads TGTGCCAGCAGTTTCGGGGTGGCGGAAAAACTGTTTTTT.

V is TRBV2 and J is TRBJ2-3, with 10 nucleotides matching TRBD2. This CDR3 is 16 amino acids long. Germline values: CDR1 SNHLY, CDR2 FYNNEI. V dropped 5 bases and J dropped 5; count of bases not matched to a gene: 10. CDR3 residues: CASSSSGGPEKDTQYF. The CDR3, as DNA: TGTGCCAGCAGTTCTAGCGGGGGCCCCGAGAAAGATACGCAGTATTTT.

In DNA, the CDR3 is TGTGCCAGCAGCTTAGAGGGACAGGGGGGAGAGACCCAGTACTTC. The encoded protein is CASSLEGQGGETQYF. The V call is TRBV7-8, the J call TRBJ2-5; 11 bases agree with TRBD1. The CDR3 has 15 residues. The V and J ends lost 1 base and 4 bases, in that order; junction bases with no gene match: 2. Germline-derived CDR1 and CDR2 are SGHVS and FQNEAQ. Full variable domain (remainder filled in from reference TRBV7-8 and TRBJ2-5): GAGVSQSPRYKVAKRGQDVALRCDPISGHVSLFWYQQALGQGPEFLTYFQNEAQLDKSGLPSDRFFAERPEGSVSTLKIQRTQQEDSAVYLCASSLEGQGGETQYFGPGTRLLVL.

The chain joins TRBV7-2 to TRBJ2-5, with TRBD1 identical over 8 bases. Germline CDR1 is SGHTA and CDR2 is FQGNSA. This CDR3 has 14 amino acids. V lost 5 bases, J lost 5 bases, and 7 bases stayed unmatched. CDR3 nucleotide sequence: TGTGCCAGCAGCCCCCGGACAGGGATTGAGACCCAGTACTTC. Translating it yields CASSPRTGIETQYF. Based on the CDR3 plus reference TRBV7-2 and TRBJ2-5, the full variable domain is GAGVSQSPSNKVTEKGKDVELRCDPISGHTALYWYRQSLGQGLEFLIYFQGNSAPDKSGLPSDRFSAERTGGSVSTLTIQRTQQEDSAVYLCASSPRTGIETQYFGPGTRLLVL.